What follows are 30 T cell receptor beta chains derived from one specimen sequenced in a study of blood T cell repertoires in COVID-19. Repertoires were generated with immunoSEQ multiplex PCR, while TCRdb's copy carries only in-frame clones and drops some. The table includes about 420,000 clones, roughly 90% detected once. The sample consisted of peripheral blood. These receptor sequences come from a man aged 18-30 years with COVID-19, enrolled during active disease.

The V gene is TRBV7-8, the J gene TRBJ1-2, with D hard to call. V was shortened by 1 base and J by 7 bases, with 10 bases between the two germline ends. Germline CDR1 reads SGHVS; CDR2 reads FQNEAQ. CDR3 length: 13 residues. This CDR3 is CASSLGGLGGYTF. The CDR3 nucleotides are TGTGCCAGCAGCTTAGGAGGTCTTGGTGGCTACACCTTC.

The CDR3 region has the DNA TGTGCCAGCAGCCAAGCGGGCGACACAGGAATCATTCAGTACTTC. Its translation: CASSQAGDTGIIQYF. This chain joins TRBV3-1 (or the pseudogene TRBV3-2) and TRBJ2-4; tentative D call: TRBD1 (5 bases). CDR1 is LGHDT, CDR2 YNNKEL, per germline (reference sequence). The CDR3 is 15 residues long. V was trimmed by 1 base and J by 9 bases, leaving 16 bases between them.

This chain connects TRBV24-1 to TRBJ1-4; the match to TRBD1 covers 9 bases. The germline gives CDR1 KGHDR, CDR2 SFDVKD. This CDR3 comprises 14 residues. Germline trimming cut 7 bases from V and 8 bases from J; bases unmatched to any gene: 7. CDR3 amino acids: CATSAGQGKEKLFF. The CDR3 DNA sequence: TGTGCCACCAGCGCGGGACAGGGTAAGGAAAAACTGTTTTTT.

The chain recombines TRBV19 with TRBJ2-7, with 9 bases matching TRBD2. The germline gives CDR1 LNHDA, CDR2 SQIVND (reference sequence). This CDR3 comprises 13 residues. Trimming at V came to 5 bases and at J to 6 bases, leaving 5 bases not matched to a gene. The chain's CDR3 is CASSGGGASEQYF. CDR3 bases: TGTGCCAGTAGTGGCGGGGGGGCCAGCGAGCAGTACTTC. The entire variable domain, with the rest obtained from reference TRBV19 and TRBJ2-7, is as follows: DGGITQSPKYLFRKEGQNVTLSCEQNLNHDAMYWYRQDPGQGLRLIYYSQIVNDFQKGDIAEGYSVSREKKESFPLTVTSAQKNPTAFYLCASSGGGASEQYFGPGTRLTVT.

The table lists this clone with a count of one. This chain uses TRBV6-5 with TRBJ2-7; D might be TRBD1 (7 bases). Germline CDR1 and CDR2: MNHEY and SVGAGI. This CDR3 spans 15 amino acids. The ends were cut back, 5 bases at V and 2 bases at J, with 16 bases in the middle. The DNA of the CDR3 is TGTGCCAGCAGTCGACAGGGAGGAGAGCCCTACGAGCAGTACTTC. Encoded protein: CASSRQGGEPYEQYF.

This chain links TRBV7-9 with TRBJ2-3; 9 nucleotides align to TRBD2. The CDR3 sequence is 16 residues long. J lost 2 bases, V lost 3 bases, and 6 bases had no gene match. Germline loops: CDR1 SEHNR, CDR2 FQNEAQ (reference sequence). CDR3 loop: CASSFWSSGVTDTQYF. The CDR3 bases are TGTGCCAGCAGCTTCTGGTCTAGCGGGGTCACAGATACGCAGTATTTT.

The J gene is TRBJ2-7, the V gene TRBV27; 7 bases fit TRBD1. J lost 0 bases, V lost 3 bases, and 2 bases had no gene match. The CDR3 is 14 residues long. Germline V lookup: CDR1 MNHEY, CDR2 SMNVEV (reference sequence). The CDR3 DNA reads TGTGCCAGCAGTTTTAAGGGGGCCTCCTACGAGCAGTACTTC. This gives the protein CASSFKGASYEQYF.

The chain recombines TRBV5-1 with TRBJ2-2; TRBD1 might be the D (6 bases). Germline V lookup: CDR1 SGHRS, CDR2 YFSETQ. CDR3 length: 16 residues. V lost 0 bases, J lost 8 bases, and 17 bases lay in between. DNA of the CDR3: TGCGCCAGCAGCTTGGCCGACAGGATAGGGTCGGGGGAGCTGTTTTTT. This sequence encodes CASSLADRIGSGELFF.

V gene TRBV9 combines with J gene TRBJ2-1, with a possible D match to TRBD2 (5 bases). The CDR3 is 14 residues long. V gave up 0 bases and J gave up 7 bases, with 11 bases separating them. The germline gives CDR1 SGDLS, CDR2 YYNGEE. As DNA, the CDR3 is TGTGCCAGCAGCGTAGAAGAGGGCCTAAATGAGCAGTTCTTC. Residues: CASSVEEGLNEQFF.

The CDR3 loop reads CASSLRGIQPQHF. The CDR3 bases are TGTGCCAGCAGTTTAAGAGGGATTCAGCCCCAGCATTTT. This chain uses TRBV12-3 or TRBV12-4 with TRBJ1-5; D is unclear. Trimming cost V 2 bases and J 6 bases, with 8 bases left between them. The CDR3 covers 13 residues.

The chain employs TRBV19 and TRBJ1-1; no definite D call. V dropped 3 bases and J dropped 1 base, with 6 bases sitting between them. Per the germline V gene, CDR1 is LNHDA and CDR2 is SQIVND (reference sequence). CDR3 size: 13 residues. CDR3 loop: CASSMHTNTEAFF. CDR3 in DNA: TGTGCCAGTAGTATGCACACGAACACTGAAGCTTTCTTT.

This CDR3 reads CSASPTTGALYGYTF. DNA of the CDR3: TGCAGTGCTAGTCCAACGACAGGGGCTCTCTATGGCTACACCTTC. This chain uses TRBV20-1 with TRBJ1-2, with 8 bases matching TRBD1. The V and J ends lost 3 bases and 4 bases, in that order; junction bases with no gene match: 10. The CDR3 is 15 amino acids. Germline-derived CDR1 and CDR2 are DFQATT and SNEGSKA (reference sequence).

The chain combines TRBV15 with TRBJ1-1, with a tentative D call TRBD1 (5 bases). The V gene lost 0 bases and the J gene lost 7 bases, with 9 bases spanning the gap. This CDR3 contains 13 residues. The germline CDR1 and CDR2 sequences are LNHNV and YYDKDF (reference sequence). CDR3 bases: TGTGCCACCAGCAGAGAGGAGGGGATTGAAGCTTTCTTT. Its protein is CATSREEGIEAFF.

This chain uses TRBV10-1 with TRBJ1-5, with D uncertain. Trimming took off 0 bases at V and 4 bases at J, with 7 bases between the two ends. The germline gives CDR1 WNHNN, CDR2 SYGVQD (reference sequence). The CDR3 consists of 14 residues. The CDR3 is CASSESGRNQPQHF. The CDR3 DNA follows: TGCGCCAGCAGTGAGTCCGGGAGGAATCAGCCCCAGCATTTT.

The chain combines TRBV6-5 with TRBJ2-1, with D possibly matching TRBD2 (5 bases). CDR1 and CDR2 (germline): MNHEY, SVGAGI. The CDR3 is made up of 14 amino acids. V gave up 0 bases and J gave up 8 bases, with 11 bases separating them. In nucleotides, the CDR3 is TGTGCCAGCAGTTACTCGGCGGGTGTCGATGAGCAGTTCTTC. Its protein is CASSYSAGVDEQFF.

CDR3 coding DNA: TGTGCCAGCAGCACGCGGGAGGGCCTCTCAGATACGCAGTATTTT. Its protein product is CASSTREGLSDTQYF. This chain joins TRBV13 and TRBJ2-3; 9 bases line up with TRBD2. The CDR3 spans 15 residues. The V and J ends lost 5 bases and 4 bases, in that order; junction bases with no gene match: 7. The germline V gene has CDR1 PRHDT and CDR2 FYEKMQ (reference sequence).

DNA for the CDR3: TGTGCCAGCAGCAAAGAACACGGGGGACAAGAGACCCAGTACTTC. Translated, it gives CASSKEHGGQETQYF. The chain joins TRBV21-1 to TRBJ2-5; TRBD2 is the table's D call and was not checked against the DNA. TRBV21-1 is annotated as a pseudogene. This CDR3 is 15 amino acids long.

The chain joins TRBV9 to TRBJ2-7; D is unresolved. Germline lookup yields CDR1 SGDLS and CDR2 YYNGEE. The CDR3 has 13 residues. Between the trimmed V and J ends, which lost 4 bases and 5 bases, there was a span of 13 bases. CDR3 amino acids: CASSPIPRDEQYF. The CDR3 DNA follows: TGTGCCAGCAGCCCTATACCTCGTGACGAGCAGTACTTC.

With respect to this clone: Additional DNA sequences in this sample encode the identical CDR3. The gene calls are TRBV13 and TRBJ2-5, with TRBD2 as a possible D gene (6 bases). Looked up from germline, CDR1 is PRHDT and CDR2 is FYEKMQ (reference sequence). The CDR3 loop spans 14 amino acids. Trimming stripped 5 bases from V and 1 base from J, with 11 bases between. The CDR3 DNA reads as TGTGCCAGCAGCCCACCGGGACTCCAAGAGACCCAGTACTTC. Amino acids: CASSPPGLQETQYF.

This sequence joins TRBV7-9 and TRBJ1-4; 9 nucleotides match TRBD1. The CDR3 runs 15 residues. With 1 base clipped from V and 7 bases from J, the junction kept 4 bases outside the gene matches. CDR1 SEHNR and CDR2 FQNEAQ come from the germline V gene (reference sequence). DNA for the CDR3: TGTGCCAGCAGCTTAGGACAGGGGGAGCGTGAAAAACTGTTTTTT. The encoded protein is CASSLGQGEREKLFF.

The chain employs TRBV19 and TRBJ2-3; 7 nucleotides line up with TRBD1. J lost 4 bases, V lost 6 bases, and 10 bases had no gene match. Germline CDR1 LNHDA, CDR2 SQIVND (reference sequence). This CDR3 has 15 amino acids. The CDR3 nucleotides are TGTGCCAGTAGAGAGTTAGACAGGGATGCAGATACGCAGTATTTT. As protein: CASRELDRDADTQYF.

The J gene is TRBJ1-6, the V gene TRBV6-4; 10 bases are shared with TRBD1. The CDR3 extends over 15 amino acids. Germline CDR1 reads MRHNA; CDR2 reads SNTAGT. The V gene end was trimmed by 6 bases and the J gene end by 9 bases; junction bases not matched to a gene: 8. The CDR3 protein is CASRREGQGTSPLHF. The CDR3 bases are TGTGCCAGCAGGAGGGAGGGACAGGGGACTTCACCCCTCCACTTT.

The chain employs TRBV5-1 and TRBJ2-1; D might be TRBD2 (5 bases). V was cut by 0 bases and J by 5 bases, with 9 bases left in between. There are 14 residues in the CDR3. CDR1 SGHRS and CDR2 YFSETQ come from the germline V gene. CDR3 sequence: CASSLGGLDNEQFF. In nucleotides, the CDR3 is TGCGCCAGCAGCTTGGGAGGACTGGACAATGAGCAGTTCTTC. The variable domain in full, with the rest retrieved from reference TRBV5-1 and TRBJ2-1, is KAGVTQTPRYLIKTRGQQVTLSCSPISGHRSVSWYQQTPGQGLQFLFEYFSETQRNKGNFPGRFSGRQFSNSRSEMNVSTLELGDSALYLCASSLGGLDNEQFFGPGTRLTVL.

The J gene is TRBJ1-2, the V gene TRBV6-5, with 10 bases identical to TRBD1. The germline gives CDR1 MNHEY, CDR2 SVGAGI. V shed 8 bases and J 7 bases; nucleotides not matched to a gene: 7. The CDR3 totals 13 residues. The CDR3 loop reads CASFRQGARGYTF. CDR3 nucleotides: TGTGCCAGCTTTCGACAGGGGGCTCGTGGCTACACCTTC.

The V and J genes are TRBV10-1 and TRBJ2-7; D may be TRBD1 (6 bases). Germline loops: CDR1 WNHNN, CDR2 SYGVQD (reference sequence). V lost 2 bases and J lost 4, with 15 bases in between. The CDR3 covers 15 residues. The CDR3 DNA follows: TGCGCCAGCAGTGAGGCTCTGGACAGAGGTTACGAGCAGTACTTC. The encoded protein is CASSEALDRGYEQYF.

The genes are TRBV5-1 and TRBJ2-5; no reliable D call. V lost 1 base to trimming and J lost 2 bases, with 12 bases between them. This CDR3 comprises 15 residues. The germline V gene encodes CDR1 SGHRS and CDR2 YFSETQ. The CDR3 DNA sequence: TGCGCCAGCAGCTTGAGGAAAGGAGCACAAGAGACCCAGTACTTC. This gives the protein CASSLRKGAQETQYF.

The chain uses TRBV28 and TRBJ1-5; D remains ambiguous. The germline CDR1 and CDR2 sequences are MDHEN and SYDVKM. CDR3 length: 13 residues. Trimming took off 5 bases at V and 9 bases at J, with 14 bases between the two ends. In nucleotides, the CDR3 is TGTGCCAGCAGTCCCCCCCAGATGTGGCCCCAGCATTTT. It specifies CASSPPQMWPQHF.

The chain uses TRBV5-1 and TRBJ1-3; D not resolved. The CDR3 loop spans 15 amino acids. CDR1 SGHRS and CDR2 YFSETQ come from the germline V gene. Trimming took off 0 bases at V and 0 bases at J, with 7 bases between the two ends. The DNA for the CDR3 is TGCGCCAGCAGCTTGGAGGCGGCCTCTGGAAACACCATATATTTT. Translated, it gives CASSLEAASGNTIYF.

This clone has just a few counts. The rearrangement uses TRBV6-5 and TRBJ1-5; 7 nucleotides agree with TRBD1. Germline trimming cut 6 bases from V and 0 bases from J; bases unmatched to any gene: 5. CDR1 is MNHEY, CDR2 SVGAGI, per germline. The CDR3 loop spans 15 amino acids. The CDR3 sequence: CASSIDRASNQPQHF. The DNA of the CDR3 is TGTGCCAGCAGCATCGACAGGGCTAGCAATCAGCCCCAGCATTTT.

V is TRBV27 and J is TRBJ2-7; 8 bases match TRBD2. The V gene's germline CDR1 is MNHEY and CDR2 SMNVEV (reference sequence). CDR3 length equals 15 residues. V was pared by 5 bases and J by 2 bases, with 8 bases of the junction left unmatched. The CDR3 is CASSVGLAGTYEQYF. The CDR3 DNA reads as TGTGCCAGCAGTGTAGGACTAGCCGGTACCTACGAGCAGTACTTC.